The 27 T cell receptor beta chains presented below share a single source sample, sequenced in a study of CD8 T cells in Susac syndrome. RNA amounts of roughly 0.45 to 1 ug underwent reverse transcription with random hexamers. TCRdb re-called the immunoSEQ multiplex PCR reads with MiXCR, one entry per CDR3 protein. In the table there are under 110,000 distinct CDR3 sequences, around 94% of which are singletons. The sample consisted of CD8+ T cells from PBMCs. The receptors shown here come from a human donor with Susac syndrome.

The V and J genes are TRBV12-3 or TRBV12-4 and TRBJ2-5; TRBD2 matches 7 bases. The CDR3 is 13 residues long. The V segment lost 6 bases and the J segment 5 bases; nucleotides outside the gene matches: 6. CDR3 sequence reads: CASSNSGWETQYF. The CDR3 DNA is TGTGCCAGCAGCAATAGCGGGTGGGAGACCCAGTACTTC.

The V and J genes are TRBV9 and TRBJ1-3; perhaps TRBD1 as D (6 bases). Germline CDR1 and CDR2: SGDLS and YYNGEE. The CDR3 extends over 14 amino acids. Trimming took off 2 bases at V and 2 bases at J, with 8 bases between the two ends. CDR3 DNA sequence: TGTGCCAGCAGCGTGGCAGGGGCTGGAAACACCATATATTTT. The encoded protein is CASSVAGAGNTIYF. Full variable domain (outside the CDR3, taken from reference TRBV9 and TRBJ1-3): DSGVTQTPKHLITATGQRVTLRCSPRSGDLSVYWYQQSLDQGLQFLIQYYNGEERAKGNILERFSAQQFPDLHSELNLSSLELGDSALYFCASSVAGAGNTIYFGEGSWLTVV.

The V and J genes are TRBV4-1 and TRBJ2-7; TRBD1 aligns across 10 bases. This CDR3 region has 15 residues. Germline lookup yields CDR1 MGHRA and CDR2 YSYEKL. Germline trimming cut 3 bases from V and 4 bases from J; bases unmatched to any gene: 6. The CDR3 sequence is CASSQDRGSIYEQYF. DNA for the CDR3: TGCGCCAGCAGCCAGGACAGGGGGTCGATTTACGAGCAGTACTTC.

The chain recombines TRBV9 with TRBJ2-1; 8 bases fit TRBD2. CDR3 length equals 19 residues. Germline V gene sequence: CDR1 SGDLS, CDR2 YYNGEE. V lost 4 bases to trimming and J lost 4 bases; unmatched junction nucleotides: 19. The CDR3 region has the DNA TGTGCCAGCAGCCCAAAGCCGGGGCTAGCGGGCCCCGAGTACAATGAGCAGTTCTTC. Its protein is CASSPKPGLAGPEYNEQFF.

The rearrangement joins TRBV3-1 to TRBJ2-1; 9 nucleotides agree with TRBD2. With 0 bases clipped from V and 10 bases from J, the junction kept 10 bases outside the gene matches. This CDR3 is built from 16 residues. Germline CDR1 is LGHDT and CDR2 is YNNKEL (reference sequence). This chain's CDR3 is CASSQDGVAGVREQFF. CDR3 in DNA: TGTGCCAGCAGCCAAGATGGGGTAGCGGGGGTCCGGGAGCAGTTCTTC.

This chain joins TRBV29-1 and TRBJ2-7, with D hard to call. Germline V gives CDR1 SQVTM, CDR2 ANQGSEA. The CDR3 runs to 14 residues. The V and J ends lost 0 bases and 0 bases respectively, with 9 bases between them. DNA for the CDR3: TGCAGCGTTGAAGATCCGTTCAGCTCCTACGAGCAGTACTTC. Its protein product is CSVEDPFSSYEQYF.

The CDR3 reads CASSQEASGLAEYNEQFF. As DNA, the CDR3 is TGCGCCAGCAGCCAAGAGGCCTCAGGACTAGCGGAATACAATGAGCAGTTCTTC. This rearrangement joins TRBV4-3 to TRBJ2-1; TRBD2 matches 10 bases. Germline V gene sequence: CDR1 LGHNA, CDR2 YSLEER. With V trimmed by 0 bases and J by 4 bases, 9 bases remained unmatched. The CDR3 sequence is 18 residues long.

The chain employs TRBV20-1 and TRBJ2-1; D unclear. Germline assignment: CDR1 DFQATT and CDR2 SNEGSKA (reference sequence). With 6 bases removed from V and 3 bases from J, the gap between germline ends came to 9 bases. This CDR3 region has 12 residues. The CDR3 DNA follows: TGCAGTGCGCGGACCATCTACAATGAGCAGTTCTTC. Its translation is CSARTIYNEQFF.

This chain uses TRBV20-1 with TRBJ2-7, with 8 positions matching TRBD1. The CDR3 runs to 16 residues. V was clipped by 1 base and J by 2 bases; unmatched bases: 10. Germline V CDR1 and CDR2: DFQATT, SNEGSKA (reference sequence). CDR3 sequence (DNA): TGCAGTGCTAGAGTCGCCTCGGGACAGGCCCCCTACGAGCAGTACTTC. It encodes CSARVASGQAPYEQYF.

This clonotype has a single count. The chain couples TRBV9 to TRBJ2-3; D remains unclear. Germline-derived CDR1 and CDR2 are SGDLS and YYNGEE. The CDR3 is 14 residues long. V was cut by 3 bases and J by 4 bases, with 12 bases left in between. The CDR3 here is CASSASSVADTQYF. The CDR3 DNA reads TGTGCCAGCAGCGCCAGTAGTGTGGCAGATACGCAGTATTTT.

V gene TRBV29-1 combines with J gene TRBJ1-1, with D hard to call. Per germline, CDR1 SQVTM and CDR2 ANQGSEA. Trimming pared 6 bases from V and 2 bases from J, leaving 13 bases between. The CDR3 spans 13 residues. CDR3 DNA sequence: TGCAGCGTAGAACCGGGAACAAACACTGAAGCTTTCTTT. Translating it yields CSVEPGTNTEAFF.

The gene calls are TRBV29-1 and TRBJ1-1; TRBD1 aligns across 8 bases. The germline gives CDR1 SQVTM, CDR2 ANQGSEA. The V and J ends lost 6 bases and 0 bases, in that order; junction bases with no gene match: 3. The CDR3 covers 13 residues. CDR3 sequence (DNA): TGCAGCGTGGGGACAGGTTTGAACACTGAAGCTTTCTTT. Translation: CSVGTGLNTEAFF.

This chain connects TRBV7-8 to TRBJ2-3, with 8 bases fitting TRBD2. CDR1 and CDR2 (germline): SGHVS, FQNEAQ. V lost 0 bases, J lost 2 bases, and 7 bases stayed unmatched. CDR3 length: 17 residues. Written as DNA, the CDR3 is TGTGCCAGCAGCTTAGCCTGGGGCGGGGGGCTCACAGATACGCAGTATTTT. Translated: CASSLAWGGGLTDTQYF. Full variable domain (missing parts from reference TRBV7-8 and TRBJ2-3): GAGVSQSPRYKVAKRGQDVALRCDPISGHVSLFWYQQALGQGPEFLTYFQNEAQLDKSGLPSDRFFAERPEGSVSTLKIQRTQQEDSAVYLCASSLAWGGGLTDTQYFGPGTRLTVL.

The chain employs TRBV6-1 and TRBJ1-2; the D is unclear. The CDR3 is made up of 14 amino acids. With 6 bases removed from V and 4 bases from J, the gap between germline ends came to 15 bases. CDR1 and CDR2 from the germline V gene are MNHNS and SASEGT. Here the CDR3 DNA reads TGTGCCAGCAGCGCGCGGGAACCTCGCTATGGCTACACCTTC. Translation: CASSAREPRYGYTF.

CDR3 sequence (DNA): TGCAGTGCGCGAGGGACAGCCTACGAGCAGTACTTC. Encoded protein: CSARGTAYEQYF. The rearrangement uses TRBV20-1 and TRBJ2-7; 7 bases fit TRBD1. CDR3 length: 12 amino acids. The V segment lost 6 bases and the J segment 2 bases; nucleotides outside the gene matches: 4. Germline CDR1 is DFQATT and CDR2 is SNEGSKA (reference sequence).

The J gene is TRBJ2-7, the V gene TRBV18; weak D call: TRBD1 (6 bases). The CDR3 sequence is 15 residues long. Trimming took 3 bases from V and 3 from J, leaving 15 bases between them. Per the germline V gene, CDR1 is KGHSH and CDR2 is LQKENI. CDR3 nucleotides: TGTGCCAGCTCACCCCCCGAGGGGGTGGACTACGAGCAGTACTTC. As protein: CASSPPEGVDYEQYF.

The V gene is TRBV14, the J gene TRBJ1-2, with a tentative D call TRBD1 (5 bases). The CDR3 contains 11 residues. The V gene's germline CDR1 is SGHDN and CDR2 FVKESK. Trimming removed 10 bases at V and 6 bases at J, with 12 bases between. The CDR3 protein is CATSQGDGYTF. The CDR3, as DNA: TGTGCCACCTCCCAAGGGGATGGCTACACCTTC.

The rearrangement uses TRBV7-9 and TRBJ2-1; 10 nucleotides match TRBD2. CDR1 and CDR2 from the germline V gene are SEHNR and FQNEAQ (reference sequence). The CDR3 has 14 residues. V gave up 6 bases and J gave up 5 bases; unmatched junction bases: 4. The CDR3 DNA reads TGTGCCAGCAGACACCTAGCGGGGGACAATGAGCAGTTCTTC. Translated, it gives CASRHLAGDNEQFF. The variable domain in full, completed from reference TRBV7-9 and TRBJ2-1, reads DTGVSQNPRHKITKRGQNVTFRCDPISEHNRLYWYRQTLGQGPEFLTYFQNEAQLEKSRLLSDRFSAERPKGSFSTLEIQRTEQGDSAMYLCASRHLAGDNEQFFGPGTRLTVL.

The rearrangement uses TRBV10-3 and TRBJ1-3; a weak D match, TRBD1 (6 bases). The CDR3 is made up of 11 amino acids. Germline CDR1 and CDR2: ENHRY and SYGVKD. V dropped 10 bases and J dropped 4 bases, with 8 bases sitting between them. CDR3 sequence: CATGAGNTIYF. The CDR3 DNA reads TGTGCCACAGGGGCGGGAAACACCATATATTTT.

The V and J genes are TRBV5-1 and TRBJ1-1; D might be TRBD1 (6 bases). This CDR3 spans 18 amino acids. CDR1 SGHRS and CDR2 YFSETQ come from the germline V gene. Trimming stripped 0 bases from V and 1 base from J, with 19 bases between. CDR3 sequence reads: CASSLGAAGAGTNTEAFF. In nucleotides, the CDR3 is TGCGCCAGCAGCTTGGGGGCCGCGGGGGCCGGAACGAACACTGAAGCTTTCTTT.

The chain employs TRBV12-3 or TRBV12-4 and TRBJ2-3; 7 nucleotides line up with TRBD2. With V trimmed by 1 base and J by 0 bases, 7 bases remained unmatched. There are 17 residues in the CDR3. The CDR3 loop is CASSLERGLGSTDTQYF. CDR3 sequence (DNA): TGTGCCAGCAGTTTAGAGCGGGGCCTCGGGAGCACAGATACGCAGTATTTT.

The genes are TRBV25-1 and TRBJ1-5; D not resolved. The CDR3 has 15 residues. Germline lookup yields CDR1 MGHDK and CDR2 SYGVNS. With 1 base removed from V and 1 base from J, the gap between germline ends came to 8 bases. Here the CDR3 reads CASSEWSGSNQPQHF. The CDR3 DNA follows: TGTGCCAGCAGTGAATGGTCGGGGAGCAATCAGCCCCAGCATTTT.

This chain connects TRBV7-8 to TRBJ1-4, with D unresolved. V gave up 5 bases and J gave up 0 bases, with 7 bases separating them. This CDR3 has 14 amino acids. The germline gives CDR1 SGHVS, CDR2 FQNEAQ. The CDR3 region is CASSPHSTNEKLFF. The CDR3, as DNA: TGTGCCAGCAGCCCGCATTCAACTAATGAAAAACTGTTTTTT.

The chain uses TRBV5-6 and TRBJ2-1; 10 nucleotides match TRBD2. In germline, CDR1 is SGHDT, CDR2 YYEEEE. This CDR3 is built from 17 residues. Trimming cost V 2 bases and J 6 bases; bases outside gene matches: 11. The CDR3 is CASSFLRAGGKSNEQFF. Here the CDR3 DNA reads TGTGCCAGCAGCTTCCTGAGAGCGGGGGGGAAAAGCAATGAGCAGTTCTTC.

The J gene is TRBJ1-5, the V gene TRBV3-1; 9 bases match TRBD1. V was clipped by 0 bases and J by 5 bases; unmatched bases: 5. The CDR3 totals 16 residues. CDR1 and CDR2 (germline): LGHDT, YNNKEL (reference sequence). Here the CDR3 reads CASSQDQQGADQPQHF. The CDR3 DNA is TGTGCCAGCAGCCAAGATCAACAGGGGGCCGATCAGCCCCAGCATTTT.

The chain joins TRBV19 to TRBJ2-1; D gene ambiguous. Trimming pared 3 bases from V and 5 bases from J, leaving 11 bases between. CDR1 and CDR2 from the germline V gene are LNHDA and SQIVND (reference sequence). This CDR3 spans 14 amino acids. The CDR3 here is CASSIYRGHNEQFF. The CDR3 nucleotides read TGTGCCAGTAGTATCTACAGAGGTCACAATGAGCAGTTCTTC.

The V call is TRBV29-1, the J call TRBJ1-6, with 7 bases lining up with TRBD1. Losses at the gene ends were 7 bases for V and 2 bases for J; bases not matched to a gene: 5. CDR3 length: 14 amino acids. CDR1 SQVTM and CDR2 ANQGSEA come from the germline V gene. CDR3 DNA sequence: TGCAGCGCCGCCGACAGGGCCTATAATTCACCCCTCCACTTT. It is translated as CSAADRAYNSPLHF.